Given below is one T cell receptor (beta chain) in context. The antigen remains undetermined. V dropped 2 bases and J dropped 7 bases, with 9 bases sitting between them. CDR1 and CDR2 (germline): MNHEY, SVGAGI. This CDR3 spans 13 amino acids. TCR beta cDNA libraries included unique molecular identifiers. TCRdb fed the PCR reads into MiXCR, producing one record per CDR3 protein. Of some 690,000 distinct CDR3 sequences listed, roughly 27% are singletons. The sample is drawn from a study of post-analysis software for immune sequencing data. Whole-study findings and limits: F measure showed strong co-clustering of same-batch samples. Compared against controls, patients with multiple sclerosis displayed significantly lower normalized Chao1 diversity. Patients showed TRBV5-6, TRBV5-1 and TRBV20-1 among several TRBV segments more frequent than in controls.

The V call is TRBV6-5, the J call TRBJ2-1; no firm D call. The TCR was taken from a girl under 18 with multiple sclerosis. The sample comprised blood. The CDR3: CASSYTSWNEQFF. CDR3 bases: TGTGCCAGCAGTTACACGAGTTGGAATGAGCAGTTCTTC.